The 3 T cell receptor beta chains listed next were all sequenced from one sample in a study of T cells in Graves' hyperthyroidism and ophthalmopathy. The investigators amplified TCR beta CDR3 regions from RNA transcripts. The HTBI set primed first-round TCR CDR3 RT-PCR. TCRdb itself ran the multiplex PCR reads through MiXCR, one entry per CDR3 protein. Of a few hundred thousand distinct CDR3 sequences in the sample, 40% to 55% were seen once. Sequenced: peripheral blood or thyroid tissue (not recorded which). The source of these receptors is an adult woman with Graves' disease, either hyperthyroidism or ophthalmopathy (not recorded which).

This clonotype was detected ten times or more. The chain carries TRBV2 and TRBJ2-7; D is uncertain. The V end was cut by 7 bases, the J end by 4 bases, with 5 bases between. The CDR3 contains 10 residues. Germline loops: CDR1 SNHLY, CDR2 FYNNEI. The CDR3 region is CASKVYEQYF. As DNA, the CDR3 is TGTGCCAGCAAGGTGTACGAGCAGTACTTC.

This clonotype was counted at least ten times. The V and J genes are TRBV20-1 and TRBJ1-2; TRBD1 might be the D (5 bases). The CDR3 covers 14 residues. Per the germline V gene, CDR1 is DFQATT and CDR2 is SNEGSKA (reference sequence). V was cut by 6 bases and J by 4 bases, with 18 bases left in between. Here the CDR3 DNA reads TGCAGTGCCCCCGCGGGGCAGGACCTCTATGGCTACACCTTC. Translated, it gives CSAPAGQDLYGYTF.

This clonotype has ten or more counts. This sequence joins TRBV25-1 and TRBJ2-7, with D uncertain. Trimming cost V 10 bases and J 0 bases, with 19 bases left between them. The CDR3 is 15 amino acids. Per germline, CDR1 MGHDK and CDR2 SYGVNS. The CDR3 DNA is TGTGCCACCCAAGGGCCGACGTCAGGCTCCTACGAGCAGTACTTC. It is translated as CATQGPTSGSYEQYF.